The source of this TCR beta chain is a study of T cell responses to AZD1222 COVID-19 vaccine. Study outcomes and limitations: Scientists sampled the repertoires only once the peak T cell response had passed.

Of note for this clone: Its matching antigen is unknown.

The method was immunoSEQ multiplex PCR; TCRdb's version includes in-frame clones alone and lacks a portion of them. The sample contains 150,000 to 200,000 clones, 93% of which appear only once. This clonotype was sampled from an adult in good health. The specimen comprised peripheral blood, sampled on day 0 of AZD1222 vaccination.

The CDR3 here is CASSQEGRRNTNDGAFF. Written as DNA, the CDR3 is TGCGCCAGCAGCCAGGAAGGACGGAGAAATACCAATGATGGAGCTTTCTTT. The chain employs TRBV4-1 and TRBJ1-1; D ambiguous. The CDR3 has 17 amino acids. Trimming took off 3 bases at V and 10 bases at J, with 27 bases between the two ends. The germline CDR1 and CDR2 sequences are MGHRA and YSYEKL.